This T cell receptor beta chain emerged from a study of post-analysis software for immune sequencing data. Unique molecular identifiers had been added to the TCR beta cDNA libraries. MiXCR, applied by TCRdb to the PCR reads, yields one record per CDR3 protein. This table has 650,000 to 850,000 distinct CDR3 sequences, around 45% appearing once. Study findings and constraints: Elevated frequency relative to controls characterized four or five TRBV segments in patients, TRBV5-6, TRBV5-1 and TRBV20-1 among them. Samples sharing a preparation batch grouped tightly together when assessed by F measure.

Worth noting for this clonotype: Its matching antigen is unknown.

CDR3 length: 15 residues. Losses at the gene ends were 1 base for V and 4 bases for J; bases not matched to a gene: 4. Germline CDR1 reads DFQATT; CDR2 reads SNEGSKA (reference sequence). The V gene is TRBV20-1, the J gene TRBJ1-4; 9 nucleotides match TRBD1. What was sequenced was blood. The receptor's source is a girl under 18 with multiple sclerosis. The CDR3 protein is CSARAPTGGNEKLFF. The CDR3 DNA is TGCAGTGCTAGAGCCCCGACAGGGGGTAATGAAAAACTGTTTTTT.